Shown below are 17 T cell receptor beta chains from a single sample sequenced in a study of naive and memory T cell subsets. Overall study findings and caveats: Especially in CD8 cells, naive repertoires contained a few larger clonotypes, possibly CD45RA-re-expressing memory cells.

The beta constant-region primer was an equimolar mix of two oligonucleotides covering TRBC1 and TRBC2. Nested alpha and beta constant-region primers with the SP2 primer drove four PCR rounds on ligated cDNA. TCRdb itself ran the UMI-ligation and nested PCR reads through MiXCR, one entry per CDR3 protein. This sample has about 90,000 distinct CDR3 sequences, with around 10% found just once. Antigens of these TCRs are unknown. What was sequenced was naive CD4+ T cells from blood. The receptor set was obtained from a human donor in good health.

This clonotype was observed at least ten times. V gene TRBV20-1 combines with J gene TRBJ2-5; TRBD2 matches at 7 bases. Trimming at V came to 4 bases and at J to 7 bases, leaving 9 bases not matched to a gene. Per germline, CDR1 DFQATT and CDR2 SNEGSKA (reference sequence). The CDR3 has 13 amino acids. CDR3 loop: CSANSDRGVTQYF. Here the CDR3 DNA reads TGCAGTGCTAATTCGGACCGGGGGGTGACCCAGTACTTC.

Only a few counts were recorded for this clonotype. This chain links TRBV5-1 with TRBJ2-7, with D perhaps matching TRBD2 (5 bases). Trimming removed 3 bases at V and 1 base at J, with 11 bases between. The CDR3 is made up of 14 amino acids. Germline loops: CDR1 SGHRS, CDR2 YFSETQ. The CDR3: CASSSEGASYEQYF. In nucleotides, the CDR3 is TGCGCCAGCAGCTCTGAGGGCGCATCCTACGAGCAGTACTTC. The full variable domain, completed using reference TRBV5-1 and TRBJ2-7, is KAGVTQTPRYLIKTRGQQVTLSCSPISGHRSVSWYQQTPGQGLQFLFEYFSETQRNKGNFPGRFSGRQFSNSRSEMNVSTLELGDSALYLCASSSEGASYEQYFGPGTRLTVT.

This clonotype was seen repeatedly, ten times or more. This rearrangement joins TRBV6-6 to TRBJ2-7; 9 bases align to TRBD2. Germline lookup yields CDR1 MNHNY and CDR2 SVGAGI (reference sequence). V was clipped by 6 bases and J by 0 bases; unmatched bases: 12. The CDR3 extends over 17 amino acids. CDR3 sequence: CASRPGAGGFGSYEQYF. The CDR3 DNA sequence: TGTGCCAGCAGGCCCGGGGCGGGGGGGTTCGGCTCCTACGAGCAGTACTTC.

The table lists this clonotype with a few counts. This chain joins TRBV18 and TRBJ2-1; 8 nucleotides line up with TRBD1. Germline V gene data show CDR1 as KGHSH and CDR2 as LQKENI. The CDR3 spans 16 residues. V was clipped by 5 bases and J by 0 bases; unmatched bases: 6. The CDR3 here is CASSWDRSSSYNEQFF. CDR3 in DNA: TGTGCCAGCTCATGGGACAGGTCGAGCTCCTACAATGAGCAGTTCTTC.

The gene calls are TRBV10-3 and TRBJ2-1; 11 bases are shared with TRBD2. Germline-derived CDR1 and CDR2 are ENHRY and SYGVKD. CDR3 size: 14 residues. The V and J ends lost 3 bases and 7 bases, in that order; junction bases with no gene match: 2. The CDR3 loop reads CAISELAGENEQFF. In DNA form, the CDR3 reads TGTGCCATCAGTGAACTAGCGGGAGAGAATGAGCAGTTCTTC.

This chain connects TRBV20-1 to TRBJ2-7, with TRBD1 matching over 8 bases. CDR3 size: 15 residues. V trimming: 6 bases; J trimming: 2 bases; junction bases outside the gene matches: 12. Germline V CDR1 and CDR2: DFQATT, SNEGSKA (reference sequence). This chain's CDR3 is CSAPWAGQATYEQYF. CDR3 sequence (DNA): TGCAGTGCGCCGTGGGCGGGACAGGCCACCTACGAGCAGTACTTC.

This clonotype was seen only a few times. This chain uses TRBV18 with TRBJ1-4; D remains unclear. Germline V CDR1 and CDR2: KGHSH, LQKENI. V gave up 2 bases and J gave up 0 bases, with 4 bases separating them. This CDR3 region has 14 residues. CDR3 in amino acids: CASSPGTTNEKLFF. The CDR3 coding sequence is TGTGCCAGCTCACCAGGGACAACTAATGAAAAACTGTTTTTT.

J is TRBJ2-1 and V is TRBV23-1; D remains unclear. TRBV23-1 qualifies as an ORF whose function is uncertain. V was shortened by 6 bases and J by 0 bases, with 12 bases between the two germline ends. CDR3 length: 15 amino acids. CDR3 sequence: CASRKGSSSYNEQFF. Here the CDR3 DNA reads TGCGCCAGCAGGAAAGGGTCCAGCTCCTACAATGAGCAGTTCTTC.

The sample holds many counts of this clonotype. The chain couples TRBV20-1 to TRBJ2-7; perhaps TRBD1 as D (6 bases). The CDR3 length is 13 residues. Germline CDR1 DFQATT, CDR2 SNEGSKA (reference sequence). Written as DNA, the CDR3 is TGCAGCACCCTCCGGGACACTGGTTACGAGCAGTACTTC. Translated, it gives CSTLRDTGYEQYF.

The genes are TRBV5-1 and TRBJ1-4; TRBD1 is a possible D gene (5 bases). This CDR3 comprises 15 residues. Trimming removed 1 base at V and 3 bases at J, with 10 bases between. Germline V gene lookup returns CDR1 SGHRS and CDR2 YFSETQ. DNA for the CDR3: TGCGCCAGCAGCTTGATGTGGGGGGCTAATGAAAAACTGTTTTTT. Amino acid sequence: CASSLMWGANEKLFF.

The V gene is TRBV5-1, the J gene TRBJ2-1; possibly TRBD1 or TRBD2 for D (5 bases each). In germline, CDR1 is SGHRS, CDR2 YFSETQ. V was cut by 0 bases and J by 2 bases, with 9 bases left in between. This CDR3 region has 15 residues. The chain's CDR3 is CASSLGGNTYNEQFF. The CDR3 DNA reads TGCGCCAGCAGCTTGGGGGGGAATACCTACAATGAGCAGTTCTTC.

This clonotype has ten or more counts. The gene calls are TRBV11-3 and TRBJ2-3; 7 nucleotides align to TRBD1. The CDR3 length is 14 residues. The J segment lost 0 bases and the V segment lost 4 bases, leaving 1 base of the junction unmatched. Germline V gene sequence: CDR1 SGHNT, CDR2 YENEEA. CDR3 protein: CASSSGGSTDTQYF. The CDR3 DNA is TGTGCCAGCAGCTCAGGGGGTAGCACAGATACGCAGTATTTT. The full variable domain, in which reference TRBV11-3 and TRBJ2-3 provide the parts outside the CDR3, is EAGVVQSPRYKIIEKKQPVAFWCNPISGHNTLYWYLQNLGQGPELLIRYENEEAVDDSQLPKDRFSAERLKGVDSTLKIQPAELGDSAVYLCASSSGGSTDTQYFGPGTRLTVL.

This clonotype was recorded a few times. This sequence joins TRBV10-3 and TRBJ1-3; TRBD1 is a possible D gene (5 bases). Germline V gives CDR1 ENHRY, CDR2 SYGVKD. V was shortened by 6 bases and J by 5 bases, with 11 bases between the two germline ends. There are 13 residues in the CDR3. As DNA, the CDR3 is TGTGCCATCAGCACAGACAGCAGAAACACCATATATTTT. Its protein is CAISTDSRNTIYF.

This clonotype occurred once. J is TRBJ1-6 and V is TRBV20-1, with 10 nucleotides matching TRBD1. CDR1 DFQATT and CDR2 SNEGSKA come from the germline V gene (reference sequence). The J segment lost 7 bases and the V segment lost 1 base, leaving 10 bases of the junction unmatched. This CDR3 spans 17 amino acids. Here the CDR3 DNA reads TGCAGTGCTAGAGGGGACAGGGGTTGGAGAGGGAATTCACCCCTCCACTTT. Translating it yields CSARGDRGWRGNSPLHF.

Ten or more counts support this clonotype. The chain is built from TRBV10-3 and TRBJ2-7; D uncertain. The germline gives CDR1 ENHRY, CDR2 SYGVKD. The CDR3 covers 12 residues. V lost 5 bases to trimming and J lost 3 bases, with 8 bases between them. The CDR3 is CAISREGYEQYF. The CDR3 nucleotides read TGTGCCATCAGTAGAGAAGGCTACGAGCAGTACTTC.

This clonotype was detected a few times. The rearrangement uses TRBV20-1 and TRBJ2-5, with D uncertain. This CDR3 is 9 amino acids long. CDR1 DFQATT and CDR2 SNEGSKA come from the germline V gene (reference sequence). V lost 3 bases to trimming and J lost 9 bases, with 5 bases between them. CDR3 residues: CSARSPQYF. The CDR3 nucleotides read TGCAGTGCTAGGAGTCCCCAGTACTTC.

Details on this clonotype: This may be a read error, as it is one base from a much larger clone. The chain joins TRBV14 to TRBJ2-3; 9 nucleotides align to TRBD2. The CDR3 sequence is 16 residues long. Trimming took 1 base from V and 7 from J; bases not matched to a gene: 9. Germline CDR1 and CDR2: SGHDN and FVKESK. CDR3 in DNA: TGTGCCAGCAGCCAAGCCCATAGCGGGAGCCCTTATACGCAGTATTTT. Its protein product is CASSQAHSGSPYTQYF.